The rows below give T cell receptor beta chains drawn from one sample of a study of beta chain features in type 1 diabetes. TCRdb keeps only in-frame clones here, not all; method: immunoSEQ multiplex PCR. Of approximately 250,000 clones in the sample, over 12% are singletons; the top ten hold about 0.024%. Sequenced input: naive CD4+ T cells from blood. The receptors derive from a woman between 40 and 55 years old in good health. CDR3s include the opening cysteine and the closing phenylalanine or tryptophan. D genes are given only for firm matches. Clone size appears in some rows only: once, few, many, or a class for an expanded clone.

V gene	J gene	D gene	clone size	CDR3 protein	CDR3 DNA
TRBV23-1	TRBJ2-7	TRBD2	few	CASSQTSGGSYEQYF	TGCGCCAGCAGCCAGACTAGCGGGGGATCCTACGAGCAGTACTTC
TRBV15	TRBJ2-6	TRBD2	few	CATSRVRGGSGANVLTF	TGTGCCACCAGCAGAGTACGGGGGGGTTCTGGGGCCAACGTCCTGACTTTC
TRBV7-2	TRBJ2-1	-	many	CASSLGVHHEQFF	TGTGCCAGCAGCTTAGGAGTGCATCATGAGCAGTTCTTC
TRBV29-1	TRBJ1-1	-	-	CSVVGAAEAFF	TGCAGCGTTGTTGGTGCGGCTGAAGCTTTCTTT
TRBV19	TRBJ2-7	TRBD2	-	CASSIAGGTYEQYF	TGTGCCAGTAGTATAGCGGGGGGGACCTACGAGCAGTACTTC
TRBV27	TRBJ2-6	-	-	CASSQWSGANVLTF	TGTGCCAGCAGTCAGTGGTCTGGGGCCAACGTCCTGACTTTC
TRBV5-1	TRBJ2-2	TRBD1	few	CASSSGTGGTGELFF	TGCGCCAGCAGCTCCGGGACAGGGGGCACCGGGGAGCTGTTTTTT
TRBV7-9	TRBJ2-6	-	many	CASSLIRGFGANVLTF	TGTGCCAGCAGTCTCATCAGGGGTTTTGGGGCCAACGTCCTGACTTTC
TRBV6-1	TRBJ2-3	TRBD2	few	CASSVGGGTDTQYF	TGTGCCAGCAGTGTCGGGGGGGGCACAGATACGCAGTATTTT
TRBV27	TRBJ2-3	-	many	CASVKRDTQYF	TGTGCCAGCGTGAAGAGAGATACGCAGTATTTT
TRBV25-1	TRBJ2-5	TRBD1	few	CASSDHRGRGQETQYF	TGTGCCAGCAGTGACCACCGCGGCAGGGGGCAAGAGACCCAGTACTTC
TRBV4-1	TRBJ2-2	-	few	CASSQDPPGPPGELFF	TGCGCCAGCAGCCAAGACCCTCCAGGGCCCCCCGGGGAGCTGTTTTTT
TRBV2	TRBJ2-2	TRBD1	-	CASSRDREVTGELFF	TGTGCCAGCAGTCGGGACAGGGAGGTCACCGGGGAGCTGTTTTTT
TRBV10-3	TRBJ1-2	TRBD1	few	CAIRPAGTGYGYTF	TGTGCCATCAGACCAGCCGGGACAGGGTATGGCTACACCTTC
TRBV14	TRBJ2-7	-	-	CASSQVRGAYEQYF	TGTGCCAGCAGCCAAGTCAGGGGGGCCTACGAGCAGTACTTC
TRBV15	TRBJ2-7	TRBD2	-	CATSRRTSGGRGFEQYF	TGTGCCACCAGCAGGAGGACTAGCGGGGGCCGGGGGTTCGAGCAGTACTTC
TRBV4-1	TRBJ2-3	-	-	CASSQTPRGTDTQYF	TGCGCCAGCAGCCAAACCCCGAGGGGCACAGATACGCAGTATTTT
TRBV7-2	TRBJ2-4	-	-	CASSLQGAAKNIQYF	TGTGCCAGCAGCTTACAAGGGGCAGCCAAAAACATTCAGTACTTC
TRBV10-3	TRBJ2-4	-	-	CAISELGRSGAKNIQYF	TGTGCCATCAGTGAGTTGGGGCGGAGTGGCGCCAAAAACATTCAGTACTTC
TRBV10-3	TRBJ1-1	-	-	CAISDRGQGTEAFF	TGTGCCATCAGTGATAGGGGCCAGGGGACTGAAGCTTTCTTT
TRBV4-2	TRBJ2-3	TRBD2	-	CASSRASPRGGSDTQYF	TGTGCCAGCAGCCGAGCCTCGCCACGCGGGGGATCAGATACGCAGTATTTT
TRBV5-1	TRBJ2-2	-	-	CASSPPGQNTGELFF	TGCGCCAGCAGCCCACCGGGACAGAACACCGGGGAGCTGTTTTTT
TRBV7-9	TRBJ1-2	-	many	CASSFGTENYGYTF	TGTGCCAGCAGCTTCGGAACAGAGAACTATGGCTACACCTTC
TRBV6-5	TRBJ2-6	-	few	CASNPSLSGANVLTF	TGTGCCAGCAATCCCTCATTGAGTGGGGCCAACGTCCTGACTTTC
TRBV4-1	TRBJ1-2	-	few	CASSQPAGWDYGYTF	TGCGCCAGCAGCCAACCTGCGGGGTGGGACTATGGCTACACCTTC
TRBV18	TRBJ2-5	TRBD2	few	CASSPGRGLAETQYF	TGTGCCAGCTCACCCGGTCGGGGACTAGCAGAGACCCAGTACTTC
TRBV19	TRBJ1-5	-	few	CASRNRDTQHF	TGTGCCAGTAGGAACAGGGATACTCAGCATTTT
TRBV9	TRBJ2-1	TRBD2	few	CASSVALAGEYNEQFF	TGTGCCAGCAGCGTAGCCCTAGCGGGGGAATACAATGAGCAGTTCTTC
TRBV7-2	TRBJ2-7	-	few	CASSTVGSRGEQYF	TGTGCCAGCAGCACAGTGGGGTCTAGGGGCGAGCAGTACTTC
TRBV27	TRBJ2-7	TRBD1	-	CASRRQQGAYEQYF	TGTGCCAGCAGGCGTCAACAGGGGGCCTACGAGCAGTACTTC
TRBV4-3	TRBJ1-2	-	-	CASSQVVQGFYGYTF	TGCGCCAGCAGCCAAGTTGTTCAGGGTTTCTATGGCTACACCTTC
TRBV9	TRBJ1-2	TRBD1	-	CASSPHAGQGFGYTF	TGTGCCAGCAGCCCGCACGCTGGACAGGGATTTGGCTACACCTTC
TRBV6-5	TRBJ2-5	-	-	CASSSQETQYF	TGTGCCAGCAGTTCACAAGAGACCCAGTACTTC
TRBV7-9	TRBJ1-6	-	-	CASSFFIGGDLSPLHF	TGTGCCAGCAGCTTTTTCATTGGGGGGGACCTCTCACCCCTCCACTTT
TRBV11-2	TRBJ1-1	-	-	CASSLGRFRGHTEAFF	TGTGCCAGCAGCTTAGGCCGCTTCAGGGGCCACACTGAAGCTTTCTTT
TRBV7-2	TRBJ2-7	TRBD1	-	CASSFQTGVHEQYF	TGTGCCAGCAGCTTCCAAACAGGGGTACACGAGCAGTACTTC
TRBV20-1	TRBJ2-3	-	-	CSASFIDTQYF	TGCAGTGCTAGTTTTATAGATACGCAGTATTTT
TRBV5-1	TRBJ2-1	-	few	CASSPTGFRGYNEQFF	TGCGCCAGCAGCCCTACGGGATTCCGAGGATACAATGAGCAGTTCTTC
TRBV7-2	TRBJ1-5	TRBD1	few	CASSPDRSQPQHF	TGTGCCAGCAGCCCGGACAGGTCTCAGCCCCAGCATTTT
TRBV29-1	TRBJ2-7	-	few	CSAAASAYEQYF	TGCAGCGCCGCAGCGAGCGCCTACGAGCAGTACTTC
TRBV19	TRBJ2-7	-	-	CASSIRVWGPYEQYF	TGTGCCAGTAGTATCCGGGTTTGGGGCCCCTACGAGCAGTACTTC
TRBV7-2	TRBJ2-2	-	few	CASSLVSTGTLGELFF	TGTGCCAGCAGCTTAGTGTCTACCGGTACTTTGGGGGAGCTGTTTTTT
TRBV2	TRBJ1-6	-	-	CASSESGFGSPLHF	TGTGCCAGCAGTGAATCAGGGTTTGGTTCACCCCTCCACTTT
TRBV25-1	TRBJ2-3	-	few	CASSDGITTDTQYF	TGTGCCAGCAGTGACGGTATCACCACAGATACGCAGTATTTT
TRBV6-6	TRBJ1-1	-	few	CASSSLGGQRNTEAFF	TGTGCCAGCAGTTCCCTGGGTGGGCAACGGAACACTGAAGCTTTCTTT
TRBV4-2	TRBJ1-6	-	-	CASSQDNSSPLHF	TGTGCCAGCAGCCAAGATAACAGTTCACCCCTCCACTTT
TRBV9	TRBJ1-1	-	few	CASSVSGQMNTEAFF	TGTGCCAGCAGCGTCTCCGGACAGATGAACACTGAAGCTTTCTTT
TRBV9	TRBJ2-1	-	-	CASSVTNEQFF	TGTGCCAGCAGCGTGACAAATGAGCAGTTCTTC
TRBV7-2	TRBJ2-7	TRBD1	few	CASSSSTGDYEQYF	TGTGCCAGCAGCTCCTCGACAGGGGACTACGAGCAGTACTTC
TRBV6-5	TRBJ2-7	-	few	CASSSTGKPSYEQYF	TGTGCCAGCAGTTCAACAGGGAAGCCCTCCTACGAGCAGTACTTC
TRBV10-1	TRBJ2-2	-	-	CASSDKSWWWGDGGELFF	TGCGCCAGCAGTGATAAGTCGTGGTGGTGGGGGGACGGCGGGGAGCTGTTTTTT
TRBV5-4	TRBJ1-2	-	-	CASSFNRAPVDTF	TGTGCCAGCAGCTTTAACAGGGCCCCTGTGGACACCTTC
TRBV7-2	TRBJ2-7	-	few	CASSPLGYEQYF	TGTGCCAGCAGCCCACTAGGGTACGAGCAGTACTTC
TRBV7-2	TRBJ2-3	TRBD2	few	CASSLALAGGTSTDTQYF	TGTGCCAGCAGCTTAGCACTAGCGGGGGGCACGAGCACAGATACGCAGTATTTT